This T cell receptor (beta chain) originates from a study of T cell responses to AZD1222 COVID-19 vaccine. V lost 5 bases, J lost 1 base, and 8 bases lay in between. Germline CDR1 is SNHLY and CDR2 is FYNNEI. The CDR3 consists of 13 residues. Method: immunoSEQ multiplex PCR; TCRdb's copy keeps in-frame clones and lacks some. The repertoire consists of 150,000 or so clones, with over 80% occurring once and the leading ten covering about 3.8%. In this sample, this clone turned up once. Sequenced material: peripheral blood, taken 28 days after the second AZD1222 dose. The rearrangement joins TRBV2 to TRBJ1-1; D gene uncertain. The receptor was isolated from an adult who received the AZD1222 COVID-19 vaccine. The CDR3 DNA reads TGTGCCAGCAGTTGGCAGCCGAACACTGAAGCTTTCTTT. Protein sequence: CASSWQPNTEAFF.